This T cell receptor beta chain was documented in a study of blood T cell repertoires in COVID-19. Study details: COVID-19 samples, acute and convalescent, were from the United States, Italy and Spain. Nucleic acid was either cDNA or gDNA, and it came from T cells, B-cell-depleted T cells, or PBMCs.

Germline CDR1 reads SGHTA; CDR2 reads FQGNSA. CDR3 size: 14 residues. Between the trimmed V and J ends, which lost 2 bases and 4 bases, there was a span of 11 bases. Methods used by the authors: Using reference gene primer amplification, nucleated cell counts were estimated. Produced via immunoSEQ multiplex PCR; TCRdb's table is partial and in-frame only. D and trimming were read from the DNA, whereas the V and J calls and clone size are those reported in that table. The table has approximately 130,000 clones, around 83% seen once. The rearrangement joins TRBV7-2 to TRBJ1-1; D unresolved. Sequencing was done on a sample of peripheral blood. The sequence was obtained from an elderly man with active or convalescent COVID-19. CDR3 sequence (DNA): TGTGCCAGCAGCTTAAATCAGGTGGGCACTGAAGCTTTCTTT. Encoded protein: CASSLNQVGTEAFF. Looking up the rest from reference TRBV7-2 and TRBJ1-1 gives the full variable domain: GAGVSQSPSNKVTEKGKDVELRCDPISGHTALYWYRQSLGQGLEFLIYFQGNSAPDKSGLPSDRFSAERTGGSVSTLTIQRTQQEDSAVYLCASSLNQVGTEAFFGQGTRLTVV.